What follows are 18 T cell receptor beta chains derived from one specimen sequenced in a study of radiation and T cells in renal cell carcinoma. Regarding time point: baseline pretreatment blood. Treatment meaning: 15 Gy SBRT to primary tumor, nephrectomy 4 weeks later. Data came from immunoSEQ multiplex PCR; TCRdb stores just in-frame clones and leaves some out. Of 100,000 to 150,000 clones in the sample, roughly 85% were seen once. The sample here was blood, taken from a patient whose treatment included radiotherapy and nephrectomy. The source of these receptors is a woman in her fifties or sixties with renal cell carcinoma.

This rearrangement joins TRBV5-1 to TRBJ2-1; a weak D match, TRBD2 (5 bases). The CDR3 contains 16 residues. The germline V gene has CDR1 SGHRS and CDR2 YFSETQ. V lost 3 bases and J lost 0, with 13 bases in between. The CDR3 sequence: CASSSSSRNSYNEQFF. The CDR3 region has the DNA TGCGCCAGCAGCTCCTCTAGCAGAAACTCCTACAATGAGCAGTTCTTC.

This clone was seen only once. This chain uses TRBV7-6 with TRBJ2-1; D is uncertain. The CDR3 is made up of 15 amino acids. CDR1 and CDR2 (germline): SGHVS, FNYEAQ. Trimming cost V 4 bases and J 2 bases, with 12 bases left between them. CDR3 DNA sequence: TGTGCCAGCAGCTCGAGCGAGAGGCCCTACAATGAGCAGTTCTTC. Protein: CASSSSERPYNEQFF.

The rearrangement joins TRBV6-5 to TRBJ1-4; possible D gene TRBD1, 5 bases. Germline assignment: CDR1 MNHEY and CDR2 SVGAGI. V dropped 6 bases and J dropped 8 bases, with 16 bases sitting between them. The CDR3 is 14 residues long. This chain's CDR3 is CASSRVGGREKLFF. The CDR3 DNA reads as TGTGCCAGCAGCCGCGTGGGGGGGAGAGAAAAACTGTTTTTT.

DNA of the CDR3: TGTGCCAGCAGCTTAGGGGCCAACAATGAGCAGTTCTTC. Its translation: CASSLGANNEQFF. The chain joins TRBV11-3 to TRBJ2-1; D not resolved. The CDR3 runs 13 residues. Trimming removed 1 base at V and 5 bases at J, with 6 bases between. Germline values: CDR1 SGHNT, CDR2 YENEEA.

The chain carries TRBV5-6 and TRBJ1-2; D uncertain. Germline V gene sequence: CDR1 SGHDT, CDR2 YYEEEE. The CDR3 length is 15 residues. V lost 0 bases and J 1 base, leaving 10 bases between the germline ends. Written as DNA, the CDR3 is TGTGCCAGCAGCTTGGCCGGCAGTTTTAACTATGGCTACACCTTC. This translates into CASSLAGSFNYGYTF.

The genes are TRBV10-1 and TRBJ2-3; D might be TRBD1 or TRBD2, each matching 6 bases. CDR1 and CDR2 from the germline V gene are WNHNN and SYGVQD (reference sequence). With 8 bases removed from V and 4 bases from J, the gap between germline ends came to 16 bases. The CDR3 spans 14 residues. CDR3 region: CASGVGGVADTQYF. DNA of the CDR3: TGCGCCAGCGGGGTCGGGGGCGTAGCAGATACGCAGTATTTT.

The chain joins TRBV28 to TRBJ1-5; no clear D. This CDR3 contains 16 residues. The V end lost 6 bases, the J end lost 0 bases, and 15 bases lay between the germline ends. Germline V gene lookup returns CDR1 MDHEN and CDR2 SYDVKM. The CDR3 spells CASRSWRGDSNQPQHF. CDR3 coding DNA: TGTGCCAGCAGAAGTTGGCGGGGAGATAGCAATCAGCCCCAGCATTTT.

J is TRBJ2-7 and V is TRBV29-1; 9 nucleotides line up with TRBD1. Trimming took 4 bases from V and 3 from J; bases not matched to a gene: 4. This CDR3 is built from 13 residues. CDR1 is SQVTM and CDR2 is ANQGSEA in the germline V gene. The CDR3 spells CSVAWTGVYEQYF. CDR3 coding DNA: TGCAGCGTTGCTTGGACAGGGGTCTACGAGCAGTACTTC.

The CDR3 nucleotides are TGTGCCATCAGTGAGTCGAGGACAGGTTTAGACGAGCAGTACTTC. It yields the protein CAISESRTGLDEQYF. The chain carries TRBV10-3 and TRBJ2-7, with 7 bases that match TRBD1. V shed 0 bases and J 5 bases; nucleotides not matched to a gene: 7. In germline, CDR1 is ENHRY, CDR2 SYGVKD. This CDR3 has 15 amino acids.

The chain employs TRBV19 and TRBJ1-4; possible D gene TRBD1, 5 bases. Per the germline V gene, CDR1 is LNHDA and CDR2 is SQIVND (reference sequence). The CDR3 sequence is 14 residues long. V was pared by 6 bases and J by 3 bases, with 11 bases between. The DNA of the CDR3 is TGTGCCAGTAGGGAGGGGTTGGCTAATGAAAAACTGTTTTTT. Its translation: CASREGLANEKLFF.

V gene TRBV6-1 combines with J gene TRBJ1-5; D is unclear. V lost 0 bases, J lost 0 bases, and 6 bases lay in between. This CDR3 has 15 residues. CDR1 and CDR2 from the germline V gene are MNHNS and SASEGT. CDR3 residues: CASSEAGYSNQPQHF. The CDR3 DNA follows: TGTGCCAGCAGTGAAGCGGGGTATAGCAATCAGCCCCAGCATTTT.

This clone has only a few counts. This CDR3 is CASSQEGGKNQPQHF. CDR3 sequence (DNA): TGTGCCAGCAGCCAAGAGGGCGGTAAGAATCAGCCCCAGCATTTT. J is TRBJ1-5 and V is TRBV4-2; D unresolved. The CDR3 has 15 residues. V gave up 0 bases and J gave up 4 bases, with 10 bases separating them. CDR1 is LGHNA, CDR2 YNFKEQ, per germline.

The chain joins TRBV7-3 to TRBJ2-3; D is ambiguous. CDR1 and CDR2 from the germline V gene are SGHTA and FQGTGA. CDR3 length: 14 amino acids. V lost 5 bases and J 3 bases, leaving 12 bases between the germline ends. The CDR3 region has the DNA TGTGCCAGCAGCCCAAGAGCCGCAACAGATACGCAGTATTTT. It is translated as CASSPRAATDTQYF.

A few counts support this clone. This rearrangement joins TRBV7-6 to TRBJ1-5; no clear D gene. The V and J ends lost 0 bases and 4 bases respectively, with 10 bases between them. The CDR3 sequence is 15 residues long. The V gene's germline CDR1 is SGHVS and CDR2 FNYEAQ. The DNA for the CDR3 is TGTGCCAGCAGCTTAGCTCTGCGGGAGAATCAGCCCCAGCATTTT. It codes for CASSLALRENQPQHF.

The V and J genes are TRBV27 and TRBJ1-2; D perhaps matches TRBD1 (6 bases). The CDR3 covers 13 residues. The germline gives CDR1 MNHEY, CDR2 SMNVEV (reference sequence). V shed 3 bases and J shed 4 bases, with 9 bases lying between them. The CDR3 nucleotides read TGTGCCAGCAGTTTTGGGGGCCTCTATGGCTACACCTTC. It specifies CASSFGGLYGYTF.

The genes are TRBV19 and TRBJ2-2, with D possibly being TRBD2 (7 bases). The CDR3 consists of 15 residues. The V end lost 7 bases, the J end lost 1 base, and 13 bases lay between the germline ends. Looked up from germline, CDR1 is LNHDA and CDR2 is SQIVND (reference sequence). The CDR3 coding sequence is TGTGCCAGTAACCGGGGGGCACGGAACACCGGGGAGCTGTTTTTT. Amino acids: CASNRGARNTGELFF.

CDR3 residues: CASRASGGRQTEAFF. The CDR3 DNA sequence: TGCGCCAGCAGAGCCTCGGGGGGGAGACAAACTGAAGCTTTCTTT. The chain recombines TRBV5-1 with TRBJ1-1; D may be TRBD1 (5 bases). Germline values: CDR1 SGHRS, CDR2 YFSETQ. This CDR3 spans 15 amino acids. Trimming shortened V by 5 bases and J by 5 bases, and 19 bases separated the two germline ends.

The rearrangement uses TRBV9 and TRBJ2-5; 8 positions match TRBD2. V shed 4 bases and J 4 bases; nucleotides not matched to a gene: 12. Germline lookup yields CDR1 SGDLS and CDR2 YYNGEE. The CDR3 runs to 16 residues. CDR3: CASSLGVGGAVETQYF. CDR3 bases: TGTGCCAGCAGCCTAGGAGTCGGGGGGGCAGTAGAGACCCAGTACTTC.